A selection of T cell receptor beta chains follows, all from one sample in a study of tumor-infiltrating lymphocytes in primary liver carcinoma. TCRdb re-derived calls from the multiplex PCR reads in MiXCR, one entry per CDR3 protein. The table has tens of thousands of distinct CDR3 sequences, 75% seen once. Sequencing was done on a sample of tumor-adjacent normal liver tissue. The receptors derive from a woman under 40 with primary liver carcinoma and hepatitis B virus infection. Both conserved end residues are part of each CDR3. The order of the fields is V gene, J gene, CDR3 length, D gene, clone size, CDR3 DNA, CDR3 protein. D genes are given only for firm matches. Not every row has a clone size; where given, it reads once, few, many or a size class.

V: TRBV6-2/TRBV6-3; J: TRBJ2-5; length: 17; D: TRBD1; size: .; DNA: TGTGCCATCAGCTTTAACCCTCGGACAGGCGGCGGGGAGACCCAGTACTTC; CDR3: CAISFNPRTGGGETQYF
V: TRBV5-1; J: TRBJ1-4; length: 15; D: TRBD1; size: many; DNA: TGCGCCAGCAGCGGAACAGGGGGCGCCTATGAAAAACTGTTTTTT; CDR3: CASSGTGGAYEKLFF
V: TRBV12-3/TRBV12-4; J: TRBJ1-4; length: 15; D: .; size: .; DNA: TGTGCCAGCAGTTTTCATGGAGCCATGAATGAAAGACTGTTTTTT; CDR3: CASSFHGAMNERLFF
V: TRBV6-2/TRBV6-3; J: TRBJ2-6; length: 15; D: .; size: many; DNA: TGTGCCAGCAGTTTCCAGGACTCTGGGGCCAACGTCCTGACTTTC; CDR3: CASSFQDSGANVLTF
V: TRBV12-3/TRBV12-4; J: TRBJ2-1; length: 15; D: TRBD2; size: .; DNA: TGTGCCAGCACTTTGGGGCTAGCGGGACTCAATGAGCAGTTCTTC; CDR3: CASTLGLAGLNEQFF
V: TRBV4-1; J: TRBJ2-4; length: 15; D: .; size: .; DNA: TGCGCCAGCAGCCAAGATGGGCTACCCCAAAACATTCACTACTTC; CDR3: CASSQDGLPQNIHYF
V: TRBV7-8; J: TRBJ2-2; length: 16; D: TRBD2; size: .; DNA: TGTGCCAGCAGCTTAGGCGGGGGGCGCAGCATCGGGGAGCTGTTTTTT; CDR3: CASSLGGGRSIGELFF
V: TRBV12-3/TRBV12-4; J: TRBJ1-5; length: 13; D: TRBD1; size: .; DNA: TGTGCCAGGAGTTTTGAGGGGGCACAGTCCCAACATTTT; CDR3: CARSFEGAQSQHF
V: TRBV6-1; J: TRBJ1-1; length: 14; D: .; size: .; DNA: TGTGCCAGCCATAAAAAGGCGATGAGCACTGAAGCTTTCTTT; CDR3: CASHKKAMSTEAFF
V: TRBV11-2; J: TRBJ2-5; length: 16; D: .; size: .; DNA: TGTGCCAGCATCACAAGAACATGGGGCGCGAAAGATACCCAGTACTTC; CDR3: CASITRTWGAKDTQYF
V: TRBV11-1; J: TRBJ2-7; length: 13; D: .; size: .; DNA: TGTGCATGCAGCTTAGGATACTTCCGCGAGCAGTACTTC; CDR3: CACSLGYFREQYF
V: TRBV2; J: TRBJ2-1; length: 14; D: TRBD2; size: few; DNA: TGTGCCAGTTTAGCGGGAGAGGTTTACAATGAGCAGTTCTTC; CDR3: CASLAGEVYNEQFF
V: TRBV7-9; J: TRBJ2-7; length: 14; D: .; size: .; DNA: TGTTCCAGCAGCTCGGGAAGCCTCTCCTACGAGCAGTATTTC; CDR3: CSSSSGSLSYEQYF
V: TRBV12-3/TRBV12-4; J: TRBJ1-6; length: 16; D: .; size: .; DNA: TGTGTCAGTAGTTTTGCAAGGGGACACTATAGTTCACCCCTCCACTTT; CDR3: CVSSFARGHYSSPLHF
V: TRBV11-2; J: TRBJ1-1; length: 11; D: .; size: .; DNA: TGTGCCAGTAGCCCAGGGACGCCGGCTTCCTTT; CDR3: CASSPGTPASF
V: TRBV29-1; J: TRBJ2-1; length: 14; D: .; size: .; DNA: TGCAGCGGCCCTGCCGGGAACGTAGTCGATGAGCAGTTCTTC; CDR3: CSGPAGNVVDEQFF
V: TRBV20-1; J: TRBJ1-1; length: 12; D: .; size: .; DNA: TGCAGTGCTAGAGAAAGGGACACTGAAGCTTTCTTT; CDR3: CSARERDTEAFF
V: TRBV6-5; J: TRBJ2-3; length: 15; D: .; size: once; DNA: TGTGCCAGCAGCTACTCTTACGGCGTCACAGATACGCAGTATTTT; CDR3: CASSYSYGVTDTQYF
V: TRBV7-9; J: TRBJ2-7; length: 14; D: TRBD2; size: .; DNA: TGTGCCTGTAGCTCGGGAGGTCTCTCCTACGAGCAGTACTTC; CDR3: CACSSGGLSYEQYF
V: TRBV28; J: TRBJ2-1; length: 15; D: TRBD2; size: .; DNA: TGTGGCTGTCTGCAGGGACTAGCGGGAGACAATGAGCAGTTCTTC; CDR3: CGCLQGLAGDNEQFF
V: TRBV4-2; J: TRBJ2-5; length: 18; D: TRBD2; size: many; DNA: TGTGCCAGCAGCCAAGAATATTGGCTAGCGGGAGCGGTGGAGACCCAGTACTTC; CDR3: CASSQEYWLAGAVETQYF
V: TRBV11-2; J: TRBJ2-3; length: 17; D: TRBD2; size: .; DNA: TGTCCCAGCAGCCATCAAGGGAGCGGGAGTCTCACAGATACGCAGTATTTT; CDR3: CPSSHQGSGSLTDTQYF
V: TRBV11-2; J: TRBJ2-5; length: 17; D: .; size: .; DNA: TGTGCCAGCAGCTTAGTTCCAGGGGGGGTCCACCAAGAGACCCAGTACTTC; CDR3: CASSLVPGGVHQETQYF
V: TRBV10-3; J: TRBJ2-1; length: 13; D: .; size: .; DNA: TGTGTCATCAGTGAGGATGCCCACAATGAGCAGTTCTTC; CDR3: CVISEDAHNEQFF
V: TRBV11-2; J: TRBJ2-1; length: 13; D: .; size: .; DNA: TGTGTCAGCAGCTCCCAACCCGGATATGAGCAGTTTTTC; CDR3: CVSSSQPGYEQFF
V: TRBV4-3; J: TRBJ2-2; length: 15; D: .; size: .; DNA: TGCGCCAGCAGCCAAGAACTGGGTCGCACCGGGGAACTGTTTTTT; CDR3: CASSQELGRTGELFF
V: TRBV7-8; J: TRBJ1-5; length: 17; D: .; size: .; DNA: TGTGCCAGCAGCTTAGGGTATCTAGGGCTGGGCAATCAGCCCCAGCATTTT; CDR3: CASSLGYLGLGNQPQHF
V: TRBV7-8; J: TRBJ1-2; length: 14; D: .; size: once; DNA: TGTGCCAGCAGTTCCGGCGGGGGATCCTATGGCTACACCTTC; CDR3: CASSSGGGSYGYTF
V: TRBV6-2/TRBV6-3; J: TRBJ2-1; length: 11; D: .; size: .; DNA: TGTGCCGGCAGTTCTTACAATGAGCAGTTCTTC; CDR3: CAGSSYNEQFF
V: TRBV6-2/TRBV6-3; J: TRBJ2-1; length: 14; D: .; size: .; DNA: TGTGCCAACAAGTGGGATCGGGAGTACAATGAGCAGTTCTTC; CDR3: CANKWDREYNEQFF
V: TRBV2; J: TRBJ1-3; length: 10; D: .; size: .; DNA: TGTGCCACCAGGAGAAACACCATATATTTT; CDR3: CATRRNTIYF
V: TRBV4-3; J: TRBJ2-1; length: 14; D: .; size: .; DNA: TGCGCCAACAGCCACACAGAATTGGTCATTGAGCAGTTCTTC; CDR3: CANSHTELVIEQFF
V: TRBV29-1; J: TRBJ2-7; length: 14; D: .; size: .; DNA: TGCAGCGTCGTCGGTGGCGAGCGTCCCTACGAGCAATACTTC; CDR3: CSVVGGERPYEQYF
V: TRBV12-3/TRBV12-4; J: TRBJ1-1; length: 12; D: .; size: .; DNA: TGTGCCAGCAGCGTCATAACTTCTGAAGCTTTCTTT; CDR3: CASSVITSEAFF
V: TRBV2; J: TRBJ1-4; length: 12; D: TRBD1; size: few; DNA: TGTGCCAGCAGCCCGGGACAGGGTATTGAGTTTTTT; CDR3: CASSPGQGIEFF
V: TRBV7-8; J: TRBJ2-3; length: 16; D: TRBD2; size: .; DNA: TGTGCCAGCAGCATAGGAGCGGGAGGGCGTGGTGATACGCAGTATTTC; CDR3: CASSIGAGGRGDTQYF
V: TRBV11-2; J: TRBJ2-7; length: 11; D: .; size: once; DNA: TGTGCCAGCAGAGCAACCAGTGAGCAGCACTTC; CDR3: CASRATSEQHF
V: TRBV4-2; J: TRBJ2-7; length: 16; D: TRBD2; size: many; DNA: TGTGCCAGCAGCCAAGGTCTAGCGGACCAGTCCTACGAGCAGTACTTC; CDR3: CASSQGLADQSYEQYF
V: TRBV7-9; J: TRBJ2-7; length: 15; D: .; size: many; DNA: TGTGCCAGCAGCTTTGTTCGGGACACATGGAACGAGCAGTACTTC; CDR3: CASSFVRDTWNEQYF